The clone carrying this T cell receptor (beta chain) has just a few counts. The target antigen is unknown. Treatment denoted: oral pan-JAK inhibitor, 5-10 mg twice daily. Reverse transcribed after extraction, RNA yielded cDNA as the sequencing template. Clones were sequenced by immunoSEQ multiplex PCR, and TCRdb holds only the in-frame ones, with some missing. This sample has about 42,000 clones, with 55% to 75% found just once. V lost 4 bases, J lost 1 base, and 4 bases lay in between. Germline values: CDR1 DFQATT, CDR2 SNEGSKA (reference sequence). The CDR3 spans 11 residues. This specimen belongs to a study of CD8+ T cells in alopecia areata. Study-wide points: It was less clear whether patients shared TCRs than it was in mice, possibly because of HLA. Normal scalp had lower clonality than lesional scalp, with alopecia totalis/universalis lesions showing this most strongly. Association of baseline CD8+ expansion with response is uncertain owing to one nonresponder. Persistence in scalp and blood during tofacitinib was observed for many expanded lesional clones.

This clonotype was obtained from a human donor with alopecia areata. The chain is built from TRBV20-1 and TRBJ1-1; D call uncertain. The sequenced sample was CD8+ T cells sorted from blood, obtained at week 4, from a patient treated with tofacitinib. This CDR3 reads CSATGNTEAFF. In nucleotides, the CDR3 is TGCAGTGCTACCGGGAACACTGAAGCTTTCTTT.